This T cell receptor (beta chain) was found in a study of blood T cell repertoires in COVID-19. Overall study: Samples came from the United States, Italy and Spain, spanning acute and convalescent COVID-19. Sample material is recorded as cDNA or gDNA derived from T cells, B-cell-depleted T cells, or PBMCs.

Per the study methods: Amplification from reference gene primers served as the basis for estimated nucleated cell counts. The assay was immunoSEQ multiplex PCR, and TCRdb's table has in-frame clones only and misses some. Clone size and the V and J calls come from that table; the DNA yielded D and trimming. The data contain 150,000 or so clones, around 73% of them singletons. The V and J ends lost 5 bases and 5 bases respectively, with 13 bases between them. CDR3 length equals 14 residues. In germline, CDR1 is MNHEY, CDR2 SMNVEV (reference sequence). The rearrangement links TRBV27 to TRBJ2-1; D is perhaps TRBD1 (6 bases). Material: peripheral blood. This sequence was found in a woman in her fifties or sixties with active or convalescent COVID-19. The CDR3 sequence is CASSHQGTHNEQFF. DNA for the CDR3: TGTGCCAGCAGTCACCAGGGGACCCACAATGAGCAGTTCTTC.